The 2 T cell receptor beta chains listed next were all sequenced from one sample in a study of blood T cells in healthy people across ages. It was with a sample-barcoded 5' primer and a J-beta primer mix that a second PCR of about 7 to 12 cycles was run. TCRdb analysed the 5' RACE reads with MiXCR anew, one entry per CDR3 protein. Of approximately 600,000 distinct CDR3 sequences listed, 58% were seen once; the top ten hold more than 35%. The sequenced material came from blood. These receptor sequences come from a man aged 60 to 69 in good health.

The J gene is TRBJ2-3, the V gene TRBV5-1; 10 bases align to TRBD1. V lost 2 bases to trimming and J lost 6 bases; unmatched junction nucleotides: 6. Germline CDR1 and CDR2: SGHRS and YFSETQ. The CDR3 runs to 15 residues. CDR3 amino acids: CASSLTTGGGDTQYF. Here the CDR3 DNA reads TGCGCCAGCAGCTTAACGACAGGGGGCGGGGATACGCAGTATTTT.

This clonotype turned up a few times. The chain joins TRBV6-5 to TRBJ2-3; 7 nucleotides agree with TRBD2. The CDR3 sequence is 16 residues long. The J segment lost 2 bases and the V segment lost 0 bases, leaving 5 bases of the junction unmatched. Germline CDR1 reads MNHEY; CDR2 reads SVGAGI. The CDR3, as DNA: TGTGCCAGCAGTTACTCGGGGCGGGGGAACACAGATACGCAGTATTTT. Its protein product is CASSYSGRGNTDTQYF.